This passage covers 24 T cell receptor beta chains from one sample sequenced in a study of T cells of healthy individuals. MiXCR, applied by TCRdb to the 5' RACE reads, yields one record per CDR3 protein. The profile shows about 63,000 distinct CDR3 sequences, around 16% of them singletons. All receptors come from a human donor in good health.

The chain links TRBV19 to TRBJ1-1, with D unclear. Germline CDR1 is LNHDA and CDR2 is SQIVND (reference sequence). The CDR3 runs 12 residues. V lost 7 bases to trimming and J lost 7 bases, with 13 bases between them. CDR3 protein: CASTHPPGEAFF. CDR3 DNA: TGTGCCAGTACCCACCCCCCAGGTGAAGCTTTCTTT. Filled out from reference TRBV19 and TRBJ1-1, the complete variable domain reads DGGITQSPKYLFRKEGQNVTLSCEQNLNHDAMYWYRQDPGQGLRLIYYSQIVNDFQKGDIAEGYSVSREKKESFPLTVTSAQKNPTAFYLCASTHPPGEAFFGQGTRLTVV.

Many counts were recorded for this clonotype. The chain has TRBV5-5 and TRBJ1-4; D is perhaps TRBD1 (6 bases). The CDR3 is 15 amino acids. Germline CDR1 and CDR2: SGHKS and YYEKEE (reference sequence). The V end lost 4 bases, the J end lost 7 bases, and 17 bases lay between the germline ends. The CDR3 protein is CASSLAGGGGEKLFF. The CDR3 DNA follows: TGTGCCAGCAGCCTCGCTGGGGGCGGGGGTGAAAAACTGTTTTTT.

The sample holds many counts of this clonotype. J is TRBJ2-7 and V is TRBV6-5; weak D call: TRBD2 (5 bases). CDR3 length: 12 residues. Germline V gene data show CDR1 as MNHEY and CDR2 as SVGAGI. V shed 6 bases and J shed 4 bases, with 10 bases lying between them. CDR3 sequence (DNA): TGTGCCAGCAGACGACCGGGGTACGAGCAGTACTTC. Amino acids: CASRRPGYEQYF.

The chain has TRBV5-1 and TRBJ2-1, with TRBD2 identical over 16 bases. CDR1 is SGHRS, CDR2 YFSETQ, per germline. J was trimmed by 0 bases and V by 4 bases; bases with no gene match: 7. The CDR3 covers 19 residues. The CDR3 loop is CASSPGGLAGGSSYNEQFF. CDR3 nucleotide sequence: TGCGCCAGCAGCCCCGGGGGACTAGCGGGAGGGAGCTCCTACAATGAGCAGTTCTTC.

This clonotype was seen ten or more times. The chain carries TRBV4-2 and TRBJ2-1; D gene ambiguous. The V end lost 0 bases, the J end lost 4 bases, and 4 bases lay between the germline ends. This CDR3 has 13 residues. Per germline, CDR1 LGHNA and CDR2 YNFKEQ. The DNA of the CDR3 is TGTGCCAGCAGCCAAGAGCTATACAATGAGCAGTTCTTC. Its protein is CASSQELYNEQFF.

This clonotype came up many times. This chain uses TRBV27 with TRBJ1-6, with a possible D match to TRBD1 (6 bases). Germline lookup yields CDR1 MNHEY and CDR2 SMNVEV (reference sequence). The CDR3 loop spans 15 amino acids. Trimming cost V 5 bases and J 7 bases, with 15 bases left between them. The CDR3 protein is CASSNYTGLNSPLHF. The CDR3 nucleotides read TGTGCCAGCAGTAATTATACAGGGTTGAATTCACCCCTCCACTTT.

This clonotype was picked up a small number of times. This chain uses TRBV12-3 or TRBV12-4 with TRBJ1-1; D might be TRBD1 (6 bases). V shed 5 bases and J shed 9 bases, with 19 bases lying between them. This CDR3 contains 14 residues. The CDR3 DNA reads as TGTGCCAGCAGTGCACCAGGGGCGATGGCTCAAGCTTTCTTT. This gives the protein CASSAPGAMAQAFF.

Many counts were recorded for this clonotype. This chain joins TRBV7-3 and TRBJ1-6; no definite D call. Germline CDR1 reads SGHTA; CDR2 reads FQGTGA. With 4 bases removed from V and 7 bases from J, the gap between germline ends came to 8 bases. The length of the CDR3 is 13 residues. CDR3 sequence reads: CASSSDTNSPLHF. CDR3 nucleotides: TGTGCCAGCAGCTCCGATACAAATTCACCCCTCCACTTT.

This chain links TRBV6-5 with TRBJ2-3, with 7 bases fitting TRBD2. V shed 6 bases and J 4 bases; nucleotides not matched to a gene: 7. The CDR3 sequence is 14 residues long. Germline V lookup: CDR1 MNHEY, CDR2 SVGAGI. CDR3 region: CASRDGGSSDTQYF. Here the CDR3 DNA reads TGTGCCAGCAGAGATGGCGGGAGCTCAGATACGCAGTATTTT.

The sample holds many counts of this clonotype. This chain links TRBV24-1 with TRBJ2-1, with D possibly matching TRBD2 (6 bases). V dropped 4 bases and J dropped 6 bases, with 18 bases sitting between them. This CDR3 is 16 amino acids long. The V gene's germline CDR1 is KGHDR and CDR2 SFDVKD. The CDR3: CATSETLARRGNEQFF. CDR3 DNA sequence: TGTGCCACCAGTGAAACGCTAGCGAGGAGGGGCAATGAGCAGTTCTTC.

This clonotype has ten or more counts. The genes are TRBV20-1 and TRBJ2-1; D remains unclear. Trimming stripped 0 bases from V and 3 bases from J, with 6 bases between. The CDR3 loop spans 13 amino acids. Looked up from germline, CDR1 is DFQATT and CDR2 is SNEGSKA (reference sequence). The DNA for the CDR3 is TGCAGTGCTAGAGAGAGCCACTACAATGAGCAGTTCTTC. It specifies CSARESHYNEQFF.

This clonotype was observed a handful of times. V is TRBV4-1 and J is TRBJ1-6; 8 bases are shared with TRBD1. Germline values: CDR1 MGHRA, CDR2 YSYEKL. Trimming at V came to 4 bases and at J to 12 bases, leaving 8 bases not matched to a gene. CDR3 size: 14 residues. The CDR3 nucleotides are TGCGCCAGCAGCCCCGCGGACAGGGCCTTACCCCTCCACTTT. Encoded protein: CASSPADRALPLHF.

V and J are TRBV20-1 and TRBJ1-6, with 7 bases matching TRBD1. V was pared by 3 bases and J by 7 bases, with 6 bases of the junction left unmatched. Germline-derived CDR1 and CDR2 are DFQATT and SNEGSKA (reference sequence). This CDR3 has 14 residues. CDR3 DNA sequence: TGCAGTGCTAGCGCCAGGGGGTCCAATTCACCCCTCCACTTT. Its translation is CSASARGSNSPLHF.

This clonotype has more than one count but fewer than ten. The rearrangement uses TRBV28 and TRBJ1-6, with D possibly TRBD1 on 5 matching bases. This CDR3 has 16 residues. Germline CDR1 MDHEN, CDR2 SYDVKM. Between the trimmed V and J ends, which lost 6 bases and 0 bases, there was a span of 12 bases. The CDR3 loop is CASRPTVNSYNSPLHF. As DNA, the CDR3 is TGTGCCAGCAGACCGACAGTGAACTCCTATAATTCACCCCTCCACTTT.

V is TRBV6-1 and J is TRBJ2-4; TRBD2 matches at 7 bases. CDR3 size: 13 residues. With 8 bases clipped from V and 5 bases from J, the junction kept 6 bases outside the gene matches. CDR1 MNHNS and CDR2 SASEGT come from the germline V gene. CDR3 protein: CASSRGGENIQYF. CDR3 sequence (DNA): TGTGCCAGCTCTCGGGGAGGGGAAAACATTCAGTACTTC.

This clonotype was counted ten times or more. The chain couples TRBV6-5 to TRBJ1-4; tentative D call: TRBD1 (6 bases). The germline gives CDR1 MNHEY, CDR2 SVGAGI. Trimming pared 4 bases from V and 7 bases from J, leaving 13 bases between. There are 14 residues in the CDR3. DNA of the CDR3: TGTGCCAGCAGTTCAGGGGTGCTCGGTGAAAAACTGTTTTTT. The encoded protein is CASSSGVLGEKLFF.

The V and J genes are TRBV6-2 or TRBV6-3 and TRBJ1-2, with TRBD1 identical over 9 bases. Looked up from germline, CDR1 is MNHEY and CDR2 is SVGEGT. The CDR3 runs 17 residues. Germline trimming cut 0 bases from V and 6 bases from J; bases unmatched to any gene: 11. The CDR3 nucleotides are TGTGCCAGCAGTTACTCGTGGGACAGGGTTCTTTCTGATGGCTACACCTTC. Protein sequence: CASSYSWDRVLSDGYTF.

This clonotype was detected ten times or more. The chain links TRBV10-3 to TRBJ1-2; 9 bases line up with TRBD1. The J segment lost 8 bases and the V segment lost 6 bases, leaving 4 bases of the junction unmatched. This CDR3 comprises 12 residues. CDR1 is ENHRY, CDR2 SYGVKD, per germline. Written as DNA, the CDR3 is TGTGCCATCAGCGAGACAGGGGGAGGCTACACCTTC. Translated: CAISETGGGYTF.

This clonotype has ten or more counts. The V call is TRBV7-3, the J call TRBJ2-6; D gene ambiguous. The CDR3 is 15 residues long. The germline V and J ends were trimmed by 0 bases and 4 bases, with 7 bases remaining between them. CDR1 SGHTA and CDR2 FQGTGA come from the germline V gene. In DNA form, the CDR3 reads TGTGCCAGCAGCTTAACGACGGCGGGGGCCAACGTCCTGACTTTC. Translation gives CASSLTTAGANVLTF. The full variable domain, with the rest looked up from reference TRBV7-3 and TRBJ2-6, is GAGVSQTPSNKVTEKGKYVELRCDPISGHTALYWYRQSLGQGPEFLIYFQGTGAADDSGLPNDRFFAVRPEGSVSTLKIQRTERGDSAVYLCASSLTTAGANVLTFGAGSRLTVL.

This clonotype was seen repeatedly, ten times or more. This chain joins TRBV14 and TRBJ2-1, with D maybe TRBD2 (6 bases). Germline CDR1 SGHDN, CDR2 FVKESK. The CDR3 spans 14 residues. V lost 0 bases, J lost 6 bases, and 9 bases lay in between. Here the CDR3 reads CASSQDLSGNEQFF. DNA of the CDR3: TGTGCCAGCAGCCAAGACCTTAGCGGCAATGAGCAGTTCTTC.

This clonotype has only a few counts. CDR3 residues: CSVQGYQETQYF. CDR3 bases: TGCAGTGTCCAGGGGTACCAAGAGACCCAGTACTTC. The gene calls are TRBV20-1 and TRBJ2-5; perhaps TRBD1 as D (6 bases). V lost 7 bases to trimming and J lost 0 bases, with 9 bases between them. Looked up from germline, CDR1 is DFQATT and CDR2 is SNEGSKA (reference sequence). The CDR3 runs to 12 residues.

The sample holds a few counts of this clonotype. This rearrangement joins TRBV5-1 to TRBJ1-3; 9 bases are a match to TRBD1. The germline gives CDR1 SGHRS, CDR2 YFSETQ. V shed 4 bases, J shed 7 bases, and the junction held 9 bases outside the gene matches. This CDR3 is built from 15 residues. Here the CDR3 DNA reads TGCGCCAGCAGCCCCGACGGGACAGGGATGAACACCATATATTTT. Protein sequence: CASSPDGTGMNTIYF. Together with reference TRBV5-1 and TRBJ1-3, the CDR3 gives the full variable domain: KAGVTQTPRYLIKTRGQQVTLSCSPISGHRSVSWYQQTPGQGLQFLFEYFSETQRNKGNFPGRFSGRQFSNSRSEMNVSTLELGDSALYLCASSPDGTGMNTIYFGEGSWLTVV.

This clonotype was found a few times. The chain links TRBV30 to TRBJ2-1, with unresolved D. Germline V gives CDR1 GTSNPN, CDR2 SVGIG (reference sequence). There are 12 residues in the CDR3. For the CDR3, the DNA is TGTTCAAGCGCCAGTACTTACAATGAGCAGTTCTTC. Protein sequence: CSSASTYNEQFF.

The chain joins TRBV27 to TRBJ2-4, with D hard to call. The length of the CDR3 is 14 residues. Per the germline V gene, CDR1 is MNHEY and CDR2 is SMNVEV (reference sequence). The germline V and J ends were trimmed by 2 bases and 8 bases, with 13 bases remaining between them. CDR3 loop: CASSLVGTGDIQYF. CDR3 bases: TGTGCCAGCAGTTTAGTAGGAACTGGGGACATTCAGTACTTC.